Listed below are T cell receptor beta chains from one sample, sequenced in a study of OX40 agonist ivuxolimab in advanced cancers. Generated by immunoSEQ multiplex PCR, the TCRdb table keeps only in-frame clones and is missing some. The table includes about 54,000 clones, 85% to 95% detected once. The sample consisted of CD4+ or CD8+ T cells sorted from blood, taken in a trial of the OX40 agonist ivuxolimab. The receptors stem from an adult with an advanced solid tumor such as melanoma, head and neck, liver or kidney cancer. Each CDR3 is given without its conserved first and last residue.

TRBV13,TRBJ2-4,ASSLGQGADIQY
TRBV7-9,TRBJ2-7,ASSPMKDTPSYEQY
TRBV4-3,TRBJ2-1,ASSQDWGTRRYNEQF
TRBV7-6,TRBJ2-1,ASSFGGYSSYNEQF
TRBV7-3,TRBJ2-7,ASSPSGASEQY
TRBV19,TRBJ2-7,ASSIGSAVYEQY
TRBV28,TRBJ1-4,ASSYEGVNEKLF
TRBV19,TRBJ1-5,ASSIDGGNQPQH
TRBV9,TRBJ2-7,ASSPPQGPYEQY
TRBV7-6,TRBJ2-3,ASSPSVRGGPDTQY
TRBV6-1,TRBJ2-4,ASSEDTGVGVKNIQY
TRBV27,TRBJ2-5,ASSLLTSGSFQETQY
TRBV5-4,TRBJ2-5,ASSTGGFQETQY
TRBV19,TRBJ1-2,ASSISGTGYGYT
TRBV10-3,TRBJ1-1,AISDTGDTEAF
TRBV19,TRBJ1-2,ASSIYGQGYYGYT
TRBV5-4,TRBJ1-2,ASSLGDRGNGYT
TRBV6-1,TRBJ2-7,ASIEVMSYEQY
TRBV11-3,TRBJ2-1,ASSLSSGSFYEQF
TRBV27,TRBJ1-1,ASSSVEGLNTEAF
TRBV7-9,TRBJ2-2,ASSLDSGINTGELF
TRBV27,TRBJ2-7,ASSSTGRAYEQY
TRBV28,TRBJ2-3,ASRPTPPGRDTQY
TRBV11-2,TRBJ2-3,ASSVTSGTPNTDTQY
TRBV5-4,TRBJ1-5,ASSLGQSQPQH
TRBV9,TRBJ2-5,ASSAAGGGWQETQY
TRBV5-1,TRBJ2-2,ASSPVDPNTGELF
TRBV19,TRBJ2-5,ASSIRDQETQY
TRBV29-1,TRBJ2-1,SVDWRELGQF
TRBV4-3,-,ASSPRTGYYEQY
TRBV6-5,TRBJ1-2,ASSYGTRDGYGYT
TRBV13,TRBJ2-3,ASSPPQDLSTDTQY
TRBV28,TRBJ1-5,ASSPLEVGNQPQH
TRBV11-2,TRBJ2-1,ASSKEEGYNEQF
TRBV15,TRBJ1-2,ATSRDLVASNYGYT
TRBV12-5,TRBJ2-5,ASGQGLARETQY
TRBV7-6,TRBJ2-1,ASSRDSSSYNEQF
TRBV4-3,TRBJ2-7,ASSPRGDREYYEQY
TRBV6-5,TRBJ2-7,ASRHMGYEQY
TRBV30,TRBJ1-1,AWSDLGNTEAF
TRBV30,TRBJ1-1,AWSTGWFTEAF
TRBV7-9,TRBJ2-7,ASSSTSETYEQY
TRBV7-9,TRBJ2-1,ASSFSGREQF
TRBV4-3,TRBJ1-5,ASSQEDREGQPQH
TRBV5-8,TRBJ1-5,ASSPGQGNQPQH
TRBV4-2,TRBJ1-1,ASSQTGSGDTEAF
TRBV27,TRBJ1-5,ASSPESYQPQH
TRBV18,-,ASSPTTFFYEQY
TRBV4-3,TRBJ2-7,ASSQGNEQY